These 11 T cell receptor beta chains were sequenced from one sample in a study of T cell repertoires in cytomegalovirus infection (dated by TCRdb to about 2019). Data came from an Illumina HiSeq 1500. TCRdb applied fastp at Q25 and MiXCR to the public reads, then kept only in-frame beta chains. Rows are combined by CDR3 protein, so each entry shows the most common genes and DNA. Here the sample has fewer than 200,000 distinct CDR3 sequences; roughly a fifth occur a single time. The ten largest clones capture approximately 2.9% of the sample. The source material was PBMCs. The receptors here all came from a human donor in good health (CMV status not recorded). Some clones in this sample may be carry-over from other donors' samples.

This chain links TRBV6-5 with TRBJ1-5, with a possible D match to TRBD1 (5 bases). V lost 10 bases, J lost 1 base, and 20 bases lay in between. Germline V gives CDR1 MNHEY, CDR2 SVGAGI. This CDR3 has 16 residues. The CDR3 loop reads CAIDPMWTPSNQPQHF. Written as DNA, the CDR3 is TGTGCCATCGACCCTATGTGGACACCCAGCAATCAGCCCCAGCATTTT.

The CDR3 DNA is TGCGCCAGCAGCTCGGACGGGACAGGGAACTATGGCTACACCTTC. Translating it yields CASSSDGTGNYGYTF. V gene TRBV5-1 combines with J gene TRBJ1-2; 9 bases fit TRBD1. CDR1 is SGHRS, CDR2 YFSETQ, per germline. The CDR3 loop spans 15 amino acids. V was pared by 3 bases and J by 2 bases, with 5 bases of the junction left unmatched.

The chain carries TRBV11-2 and TRBJ2-2; 7 bases agree with TRBD2. Losses at the gene ends were 1 base for V and 5 bases for J; bases not matched to a gene: 7. Looked up from germline, CDR1 is SGHAT and CDR2 is FQNNGV. The CDR3 spans 16 residues. CDR3 coding DNA: TGTGCCAGCAGCTTAGTACCCGGGGGGATGACCGGGGAGCTGTTTTTT. It translates to CASSLVPGGMTGELFF.

In this sample, this clonotype turned up many times. The CDR3 DNA is TGTGCCAGCAGCTTAGGTGTGGGAACAGATACGCAGTATTTT. As protein: CASSLGVGTDTQYF. V usage is TRBV7-6 and J usage is TRBJ2-3; D call uncertain. The V and J ends lost 1 base and 3 bases respectively, with 8 bases between them. This CDR3 comprises 14 residues. CDR1 SGHVS and CDR2 FNYEAQ come from the germline V gene.

This clonotype was detected many times. V and J are TRBV7-3 and TRBJ2-3, with a possible D match to TRBD2 (6 bases). The CDR3 contains 15 residues. With 0 bases removed from V and 3 bases from J, the gap between germline ends came to 10 bases. Germline CDR1 SGHTA, CDR2 FQGTGA. The CDR3 loop is CASSLTWGRTDTQYF. CDR3 DNA: TGTGCCAGCAGCTTAACGTGGGGGAGGACAGATACGCAGTATTTT.

The genes are TRBV18 and TRBJ1-2; D is unclear. CDR3 size: 15 residues. CDR1 and CDR2 (germline): KGHSH, LQKENI. Deletions cut 3 bases from V and 2 bases from J, with 13 bases between. CDR3: CASSPREGLNYGYTF. CDR3 nucleotide sequence: TGTGCCAGCTCACCGAGAGAGGGTCTCAACTATGGCTACACCTTC.

The V gene is TRBV7-2, the J gene TRBJ1-2; 9 bases align to TRBD1. The germline CDR1 and CDR2 sequences are SGHTA and FQGNSA. The CDR3 has 15 amino acids. V lost 5 bases, J lost 5 bases, and 9 bases stayed unmatched. The CDR3 bases are TGTGCCAGCAGCACACGGACAGGGGCGATGTATGGCTACACCTTC. It translates to CASSTRTGAMYGYTF.

The J gene is TRBJ2-5, the V gene TRBV5-1; perhaps TRBD2 as D (5 bases). CDR1 and CDR2 (germline): SGHRS, YFSETQ. The CDR3 has 14 amino acids. V lost 0 bases, J lost 5 bases, and 11 bases lay in between. The CDR3 DNA reads TGCGCCAGCAGCTTGGATCGGCCGGGGGAGACCCAGTACTTC. Its translation is CASSLDRPGETQYF.

The chain recombines TRBV7-9 with TRBJ2-1; TRBD2 might be the D (6 bases). The ends were cut back, 3 bases at V and 7 bases at J, with 13 bases in the middle. This CDR3 contains 14 residues. Germline CDR1 reads SEHNR; CDR2 reads FQNEAQ (reference sequence). In DNA form, the CDR3 reads TGTGCCAGCAGCTTGGGGGGAGCGAGAAATGAGCAGTTCTTC. Protein sequence: CASSLGGARNEQFF.

The chain links TRBV28 to TRBJ1-5, with 9 positions matching TRBD1. Losses at the gene ends were 5 bases for V and 4 bases for J; bases not matched to a gene: 9. CDR1 and CDR2 (germline): MDHEN, SYDVKM. The CDR3 consists of 16 residues. CDR3 amino acids: CASSPPGQGGNQPQHF. The CDR3 DNA reads TGTGCCAGCAGTCCCCCGGGACAGGGAGGGAATCAGCCCCAGCATTTT.

V gene TRBV19 combines with J gene TRBJ1-1, with D unclear. Trimming removed 6 bases from V and 4 bases from J, with 18 bases in between. Germline assignment: CDR1 LNHDA and CDR2 SQIVND (reference sequence). This CDR3 region has 15 residues. Here the CDR3 reads CASSRTDVGSTEAFF. CDR3 DNA sequence: TGTGCCAGTAGCCGTACAGACGTGGGATCCACTGAAGCTTTCTTT.